This entry describes one T cell receptor (beta chain). The specificity of this receptor is unknown. A read error is possible here, since a much larger clone lies one base away. The conserved closing phenylalanine or tryptophan is absent in this CDR3, likely reflecting a read error. In the paper's terms, the time point label means: persistent/refractory GD, antithyroid drugs over 5 years with positive TRAb. For both TCR sequencing and RNA sequencing, RNA was extracted from PBMCs using TRIzol. Graves' disease was diagnosed according to American Thyroid Association guidelines. Recruitment of patients was carried out at an endocrinology department in Xi'an, China. Each patient gave roughly 8.4 milliliters of peripheral blood, collected in an EDTA anticoagulant tube. PBMCs were isolated by Ficoll Paque Plus density gradient separation without further T cell sorting. RNA quality was checked with an Agilent 2100 Bioanalyzer and agarose gel, and concentration with a NanoDrop 2000.

The sample comes from a study of regulatory T cells in long-lasting Graves disease (dated by TCRdb to about 2021). Regarding the research as a whole: Persistent Graves' disease was defined as persistently positive TSH receptor autoantibodies together with antithyroid drug treatment for over 5 years. This study used TCR sequencing and RNA sequencing of peripheral blood to compare persistent Graves' disease patients against newly diagnosed Graves' disease patients. The study was conducted in China and was registered as a clinical trial. A total of 35 or so samples were covered by TCR sequencing, comprising around 13 persistent and around 20 newly diagnosed Graves' disease patients. Persistent Graves' disease patients in the clinical cohort had taken antithyroid drugs for approximately 9.5 years on average. The paper as a whole reports these results and caveats: The small sample size was acknowledged by the authors as a limitation that may reduce accuracy. The study examined only peripheral blood because the primary lesion, thyroid tissue, could not be accessed. Sequencing and analysis were limited to the TCR beta chain. Persistent Graves' disease patients showed lower TCR Shannon entropy and fewer highly expanded clones than newly diagnosed patients, suggesting clonal expansion. More public clonotypes were shared among persistent patients (2,741) than among newly diagnosed patients (966).

Library generation was performed with multiplex PCR. Sequenced on an Illumina HiSeq 4000. TCR beta libraries were built with iRepertoire HTBI primers and Arm-PCR amplification of CDR3 regions. Before sequencing, the PCR products went through gel purification. The authors' pipeline ran thus. Across samples, roughly 60 TRBV and 14 TRBJ segments were identified and used for gene usage analysis of CDR3 amino acid clonotypes. COPE and FqMerger were used to merge the filtered high-quality paired reads into contigs. Contigs were aligned with BLAST to IMGT TRBV, TRBD and TRBJ reference genes, and CDR3 was defined per IMGT. Any clonotype with a frequency above 0.1% was classified as a highly expanded clone. Repertoire diversity was measured by Shannon entropy, and V-J evenness by the Gini coefficient. Public clonotypes were defined as clonotypes shared by more than one individual. The raw public data were reprocessed by TCRdb itself: fastp quality trimming at Q25, MiXCR clonotype calling, in-frame beta chains only. Rows matching on CDR3 protein sequence are summarized as one entry with the most common DNA and genes. These V and J calls derive from TCRdb rather than the authors' analysis. The sample table shows over 300,000 distinct CDR3 sequences, and roughly a fifth are seen once. 29% of the sample goes to the ten largest clones.

Sequenced here: peripheral blood mononuclear cells (PBMCs), sampled when the disease was refractory, from a patient treated with antithyroid drugs. This receptor was taken from a female donor with Graves disease.

The sequence in DNA is TGCAGCGTTGAAGACGGCTCCTACGAGCAGTACCTC. It encodes CSVEDGSYEQYL. The V gene is TRBV29-1 and the J gene is TRBJ2-7, with the D gene call left open. V is pared back by 0 bases and J by 0 bases, with 3 bases lying between the germline termini. The germline V gene supplies CDR1 SQVTM and CDR2 ANQGSEA. The CDR3 is 12 residues long, ends included. CDR3 DNA only is kept here, 36 bases in frame from base 1.